The entry that follows covers one T cell receptor beta chain sequence. Its antigen remains unidentified. The source of the sample is a study of OX40 agonist ivuxolimab in advanced cancers. At the level of the study: Eligibility admitted prior anti-PD-1, anti-PD-L1 or anti-CTLA-4 therapy; 30% to 40% had some. Points from the study as a whole: At 0.1 to 3.0 mg/kg and by week 6, clonal expansion occurred in CD4+ and CD8+ blood T cells. Among the lowest peripheral clonal expansion occurred in 0.1-3.0 mg/kg partial responders. Normalized T-cell clonal expansion was also low in a subset of nonresponders.

Repertoires were generated with immunoSEQ multiplex PCR, while TCRdb's copy carries only in-frame clones and drops some. The sample records 55,000 to 75,000 clones, roughly nine tenths being singletons. Germline values: CDR1 SGHAT, CDR2 FQDESV (reference sequence). CDR3 length equals 13 residues. V shed 0 bases and J shed 5 bases, with 7 bases lying between them. This material consisted of CD4+ or CD8+ T cells sorted from blood, taken in a trial of the OX40 agonist ivuxolimab. The receptor was isolated from an adult with an advanced solid tumor such as melanoma, head and neck, liver or kidney cancer. This chain connects TRBV11-1 to TRBJ2-5, with no clear D. DNA of the CDR3: TGTGCCAGCAGCTTAGCTGATGTCGAGACCCAGTACTTC. This translates into CASSLADVETQYF.